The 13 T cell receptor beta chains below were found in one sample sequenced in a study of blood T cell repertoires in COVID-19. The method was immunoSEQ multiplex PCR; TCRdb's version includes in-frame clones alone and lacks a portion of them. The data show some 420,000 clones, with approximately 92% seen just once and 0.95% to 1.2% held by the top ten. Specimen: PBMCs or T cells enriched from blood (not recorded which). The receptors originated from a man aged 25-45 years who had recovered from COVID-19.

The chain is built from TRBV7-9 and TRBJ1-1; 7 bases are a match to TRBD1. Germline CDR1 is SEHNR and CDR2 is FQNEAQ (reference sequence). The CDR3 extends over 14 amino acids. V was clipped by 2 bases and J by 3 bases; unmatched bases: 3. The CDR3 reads CASSLKGTDTEAFF. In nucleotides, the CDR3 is TGTGCCAGCAGCTTAAAGGGGACAGACACTGAAGCTTTCTTT. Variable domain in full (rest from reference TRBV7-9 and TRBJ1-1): DTGVSQNPRHKITKRGQNVTFRCDPISEHNRLYWYRQTLGQGPEFLTYFQNEAQLEKSRLLSDRFSAERPKGSFSTLEIQRTEQGDSAMYLCASSLKGTDTEAFFGQGTRLTVV.

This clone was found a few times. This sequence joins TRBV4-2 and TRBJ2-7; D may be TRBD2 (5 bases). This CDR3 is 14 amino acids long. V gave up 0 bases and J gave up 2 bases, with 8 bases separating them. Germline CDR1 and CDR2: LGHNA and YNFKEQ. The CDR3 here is CASSQDTRPYEQYF. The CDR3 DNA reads TGTGCCAGCAGCCAAGATACTAGACCCTACGAGCAGTACTTC.

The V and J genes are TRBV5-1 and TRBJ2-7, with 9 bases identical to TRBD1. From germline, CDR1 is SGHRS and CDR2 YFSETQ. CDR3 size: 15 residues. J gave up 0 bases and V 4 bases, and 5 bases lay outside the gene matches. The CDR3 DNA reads TGCGCCAGCAGCCTACAACAGGGGGCCTCCTACGAGCAGTACTTC. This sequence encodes CASSLQQGASYEQYF.

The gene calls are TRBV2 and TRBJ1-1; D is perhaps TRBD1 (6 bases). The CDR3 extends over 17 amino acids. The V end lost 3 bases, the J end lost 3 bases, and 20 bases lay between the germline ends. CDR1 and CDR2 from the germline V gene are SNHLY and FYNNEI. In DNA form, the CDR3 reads TGTGCCAGCAGTGAGTCGGTTGGGGGCAGGCCCGACACTGAAGCTTTCTTT. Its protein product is CASSESVGGRPDTEAFF.

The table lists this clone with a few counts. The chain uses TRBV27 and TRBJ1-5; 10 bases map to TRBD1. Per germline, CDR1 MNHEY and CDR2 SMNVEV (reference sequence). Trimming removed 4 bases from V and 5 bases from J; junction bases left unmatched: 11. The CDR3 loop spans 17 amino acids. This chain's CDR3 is CASSYLTGTGVDQPQHF. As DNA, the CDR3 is TGTGCCAGCAGTTACCTTACCGGGACAGGGGTGGATCAGCCCCAGCATTTT.

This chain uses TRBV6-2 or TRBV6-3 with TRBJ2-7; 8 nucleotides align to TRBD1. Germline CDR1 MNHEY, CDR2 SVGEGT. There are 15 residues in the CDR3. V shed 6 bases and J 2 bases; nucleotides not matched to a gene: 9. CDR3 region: CASSLTQGAPYEQYF. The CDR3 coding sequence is TGTGCCAGCAGCCTTACGCAGGGGGCGCCCTACGAGCAGTACTTC.

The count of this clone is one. CDR3 in DNA: TGTGCCAGCTCTCCGGGACTAGCGAGTAGCACAGATACGCAGTATTTT. This gives the protein CASSPGLASSTDTQYF. The chain combines TRBV7-9 with TRBJ2-3; 10 bases map to TRBD2. This CDR3 has 16 residues. Germline V lookup: CDR1 SEHNR, CDR2 FQNEAQ (reference sequence). Germline trimming cut 8 bases from V and 0 bases from J; bases unmatched to any gene: 8.

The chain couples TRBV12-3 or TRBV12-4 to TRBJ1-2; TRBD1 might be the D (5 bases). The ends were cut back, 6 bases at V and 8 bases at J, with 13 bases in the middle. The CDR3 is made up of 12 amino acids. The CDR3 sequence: CASRNQGGGYTF. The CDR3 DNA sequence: TGTGCCAGCAGAAATCAGGGAGGGGGCTACACCTTC.

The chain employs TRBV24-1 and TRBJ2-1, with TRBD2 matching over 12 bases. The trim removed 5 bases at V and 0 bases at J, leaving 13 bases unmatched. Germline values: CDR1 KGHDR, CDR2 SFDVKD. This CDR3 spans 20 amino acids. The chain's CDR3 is CATSGTTSGRGGGSYNEQFF. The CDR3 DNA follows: TGTGCCACCAGTGGCACGACTAGCGGGAGAGGGGGCGGCTCCTACAATGAGCAGTTCTTC.

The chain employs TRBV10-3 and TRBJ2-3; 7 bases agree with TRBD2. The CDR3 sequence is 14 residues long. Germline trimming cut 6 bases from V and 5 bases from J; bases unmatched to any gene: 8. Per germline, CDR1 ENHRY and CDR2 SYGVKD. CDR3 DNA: TGTGCCATCAGCACCCTTACTAGCGTAGATACGCAGTATTTT. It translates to CAISTLTSVDTQYF.

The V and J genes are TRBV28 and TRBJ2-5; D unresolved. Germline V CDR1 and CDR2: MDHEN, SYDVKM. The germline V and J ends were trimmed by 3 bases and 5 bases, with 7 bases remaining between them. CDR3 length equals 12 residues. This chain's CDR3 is CASSLAMETQYF. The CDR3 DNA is TGTGCCAGCAGTTTGGCAATGGAGACCCAGTACTTC.

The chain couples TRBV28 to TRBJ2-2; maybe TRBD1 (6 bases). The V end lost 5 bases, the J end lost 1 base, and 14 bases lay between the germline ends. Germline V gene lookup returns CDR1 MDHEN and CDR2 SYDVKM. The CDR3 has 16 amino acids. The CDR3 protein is CASSQQQGRNTGELFF. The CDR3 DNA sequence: TGTGCCAGCAGTCAGCAACAGGGTAGGAACACCGGGGAGCTGTTTTTT.

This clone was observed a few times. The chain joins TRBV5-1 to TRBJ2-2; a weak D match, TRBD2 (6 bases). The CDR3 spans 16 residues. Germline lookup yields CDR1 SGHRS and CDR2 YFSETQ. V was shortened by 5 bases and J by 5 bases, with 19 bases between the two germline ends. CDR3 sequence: CASRTLRESYTGELFF. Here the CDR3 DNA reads TGCGCCAGCAGGACCCTACGGGAGAGTTATACCGGGGAGCTGTTTTTT.